This T cell receptor beta chain was profiled in a study of identical twins. V shed 6 bases and J shed 6 bases, with 11 bases lying between them. CDR1 is KGHDR and CDR2 is SFDVKD in the germline V gene. The CDR3 covers 13 residues. On this clonotype: Its antigen is as yet unknown.

Study-level results: The study found weaker excess twin sharing in beta out-of-frame sequences.

TCRdb reprocessed the 5' RACE reads via MiXCR and lists one record per CDR3 protein. Of hundreds of thousands of distinct CDR3 sequences listed, 15% to 20% are singletons. These data were also filed under a second study, of T cells expressing NK-cell markers.

The sequence came from a woman aged 18-29 years in good health. V and J are TRBV24-1 and TRBJ2-1, with D unclear. The sample taken for sequencing was PBMCs. The CDR3 loop is CATSSERSNEQFF. The CDR3 DNA follows: TGTGCCACCAGTTCAGAGCGTAGCAATGAGCAGTTCTTC.